These 28 T cell receptor beta chains were all obtained from the same sample, sequenced in a study of blood T cell repertoires in COVID-19. This table comes from immunoSEQ multiplex PCR, and its TCRdb copy is limited to in-frame clones, with some not included. Seen here are some 31,000 clones, 81% observed once, and the top ten hold about 3.2%. Source material: peripheral blood. The receptors derive from a man between 65 and 80 years old with COVID-19, enrolled during active disease.

This chain connects TRBV19 to TRBJ2-5, with a possible D match to TRBD1 (6 bases). The CDR3 has 14 residues. Trimming took off 4 bases at V and 3 bases at J, with 12 bases between the two ends. Germline CDR1 is LNHDA and CDR2 is SQIVND (reference sequence). CDR3 in amino acids: CASSTQGSEETQYF. CDR3 bases: TGTGCCAGTAGTACACAGGGATCCGAAGAGACCCAGTACTTC.

The chain links TRBV11-2 to TRBJ2-7, with 7 bases fitting TRBD1. This CDR3 has 15 residues. The ends lost 3 bases at V and 4 bases at J; junction bases unmatched: 9. The germline gives CDR1 SGHAT, CDR2 FQNNGV. CDR3 nucleotides: TGTGCCAGCAGCTTTCACAGGGGTACGATTTACGAGCAGTACTTC. It translates to CASSFHRGTIYEQYF. Drawing the rest from reference TRBV11-2 and TRBJ2-7, the complete variable domain is EAGVAQSPRYKIIEKRQSVAFWCNPISGHATLYWYQQILGQGPKLLIQFQNNGVVDDSQLPKDRFSAERLKGVDSTLKIQPAKLEDSAVYLCASSFHRGTIYEQYFGPGTRLTVT.

This rearrangement joins TRBV28 to TRBJ2-6; D is possibly TRBD1 (6 bases). V lost 5 bases and J lost 0, with 11 bases in between. The CDR3 is 16 amino acids. The germline CDR1 and CDR2 sequences are MDHEN and SYDVKM. For the CDR3, the DNA is TGTGCCAGCAGTCTAACAGGGTTCTCTGGGGCCAACGTCCTGACTTTC. It yields the protein CASSLTGFSGANVLTF.

This clone was recorded only once. J is TRBJ2-3 and V is TRBV18, with 9 bases lining up with TRBD1. The V segment lost 3 bases and the J segment 2 bases; nucleotides outside the gene matches: 3. Germline CDR1 and CDR2: KGHSH and LQKENI. The CDR3 length is 15 residues. CDR3: CASSPRTGDTDTQYF. The CDR3 DNA reads as TGTGCCAGCTCACCCCGGACAGGGGACACAGATACGCAGTATTTT.

The chain employs TRBV10-3 and TRBJ1-2; 7 bases map to TRBD1. The CDR3 sequence is 15 residues long. With V trimmed by 4 bases and J by 4 bases, 9 bases remained unmatched. The V gene's germline CDR1 is ENHRY and CDR2 SYGVKD. The DNA for the CDR3 is TGTGCCATCAGTGGCTGGGACAGACTCTTCTATGGCTACACCTTC. Its translation is CAISGWDRLFYGYTF.

The chain has TRBV23-1 and TRBJ2-4; 7 nucleotides align to TRBD2. TRBV23-1 is placed among ORFs of uncertain function. The CDR3 has 15 residues. Trimming at V came to 0 bases and at J to 8 bases, leaving 7 bases not matched to a gene. The CDR3 DNA reads TGCGCCAGCAGTCAATCGGGGAGGGGTACGGACATTCAGTACTTC. It yields the protein CASSQSGRGTDIQYF.

The gene calls are TRBV19 and TRBJ1-1; TRBD1 agrees at 10 bases. V trimming: 3 bases; J trimming: 1 base; junction bases outside the gene matches: 5. CDR1 is LNHDA and CDR2 is SQIVND in the germline V gene (reference sequence). The CDR3 extends over 16 amino acids. CDR3 region: CASSIGTGVPNTEAFF. The DNA of the CDR3 is TGTGCCAGTAGTATTGGGACAGGGGTCCCGAACACTGAAGCTTTCTTT.

The rearrangement uses TRBV18 and TRBJ1-3; D remains ambiguous. The V and J ends lost 6 bases and 3 bases respectively, with 15 bases between them. This CDR3 region has 15 residues. Germline V lookup: CDR1 KGHSH, CDR2 LQKENI. CDR3: CASSPTQQIGNTIYF. In nucleotides, the CDR3 is TGTGCCAGCTCCCCTACCCAACAGATTGGAAACACCATATATTTT.

This clone has just a few counts. V usage is TRBV6-5 and J usage is TRBJ2-2; weak D call: TRBD1 (6 bases). This CDR3 is built from 14 residues. Per germline, CDR1 MNHEY and CDR2 SVGAGI. Trimming removed 6 bases from V and 5 bases from J, with 13 bases in between. As DNA, the CDR3 is TGTGCCAGCAGATTGGACAGTCAGACCGGGGAGCTGTTTTTT. This encodes CASRLDSQTGELFF.

The chain has TRBV27 and TRBJ2-7; D is perhaps TRBD1 (6 bases). The germline V gene encodes CDR1 MNHEY and CDR2 SMNVEV (reference sequence). The V gene lost 6 bases and the J gene lost 2 bases, with 17 bases spanning the gap. The CDR3 runs 15 residues. The CDR3 sequence is CASSPLGANPYEQYF. DNA for the CDR3: TGTGCCAGCAGCCCCCTGGGGGCCAACCCCTACGAGCAGTACTTC.

The CDR3, as DNA: TGTGCCATCAGTGAAAAACAGGGGGTAAATGAAAAACTGTTTTTT. Translation: CAISEKQGVNEKLFF. The V gene is TRBV10-3, the J gene TRBJ1-4; 8 bases fit TRBD1. CDR1 and CDR2 from the germline V gene are ENHRY and SYGVKD. CDR3 length equals 15 residues. V shed 3 bases and J 5 bases; nucleotides not matched to a gene: 5.

The rearrangement joins TRBV4-1 to TRBJ2-1; no clear D. The CDR3 loop spans 14 amino acids. The ends were cut back, 0 bases at V and 3 bases at J, with 6 bases in the middle. Germline V gives CDR1 MGHRA, CDR2 YSYEKL. The CDR3, as DNA: TGCGCCAGCAGCCAAGATCCGGTCTACAATGAGCAGTTCTTC. It specifies CASSQDPVYNEQFF.

This clone was counted a single time. The gene calls are TRBV5-4 and TRBJ1-6, with 11 bases identical to TRBD1. The CDR3 spans 15 residues. V lost 4 bases to trimming and J lost 5 bases; unmatched junction nucleotides: 2. Germline V lookup: CDR1 SGHNT, CDR2 YYREEE (reference sequence). The CDR3: CASSGTGGNNSPLHF. The CDR3 DNA reads as TGTGCCAGCAGCGGGACAGGGGGTAATAATTCACCCCTCCACTTT.

CDR3 residues: CAISESGLARTEQYF. The CDR3 DNA is TGTGCCATCAGTGAGTCGGGTCTAGCGCGGACAGAGCAGTACTTC. The chain has TRBV10-3 and TRBJ2-7; D perhaps matches TRBD2 (6 bases). The ends were cut back, 0 bases at V and 7 bases at J, with 16 bases in the middle. In germline, CDR1 is ENHRY, CDR2 SYGVKD. This CDR3 has 15 amino acids.

V usage is TRBV6-5 and J usage is TRBJ2-1; TRBD2 matches at 13 bases. In germline, CDR1 is MNHEY, CDR2 SVGAGI. V shed 7 bases, J shed 9 bases, and the junction held 9 bases outside the gene matches. The CDR3 runs 15 residues. The CDR3 DNA is TGTGCCAGCAACGCGGGACTAGCGGGAATTAGTGAGCAGTTCTTC. Translating it yields CASNAGLAGISEQFF.

V is TRBV5-4 and J is TRBJ1-4; D not resolved. The length of the CDR3 is 15 residues. The V end was cut by 0 bases, the J end by 1 base, with 7 bases between. The germline V gene has CDR1 SGHNT and CDR2 YYREEE (reference sequence). CDR3 in amino acids: CASSLGTRTNEKLFF. DNA of the CDR3: TGTGCCAGCAGCTTGGGCACAAGAACTAATGAAAAACTGTTTTTT. The full variable domain, completed using reference TRBV5-4 and TRBJ1-4, is ETGVTQSPTHLIKTRGQQVTLRCSSQSGHNTVSWYQQALGQGPQFIFQYYREEENGRGNFPPRFSGLQFPNYSSELNVNALELDDSALYLCASSLGTRTNEKLFFGSGTQLSVL.

The chain has TRBV11-2 and TRBJ2-1, with D unclear. Trimming pared 0 bases from V and 6 bases from J, leaving 6 bases between. The CDR3 loop spans 13 amino acids. Germline assignment: CDR1 SGHAT and CDR2 FQNNGV. CDR3 sequence reads: CASSLDLSNEQFF. For the CDR3, the DNA is TGTGCCAGCAGCTTAGATCTTAGCAATGAGCAGTTCTTC.

The rearrangement links TRBV28 to TRBJ1-1; D perhaps matches TRBD1 (5 bases). The V end lost 3 bases, the J end lost 9 bases, and 17 bases lay between the germline ends. The CDR3 has 14 amino acids. CDR1 and CDR2 from the germline V gene are MDHEN and SYDVKM. In DNA form, the CDR3 reads TGTGCCAGCAGTTTTATTTCGGGGGATGGTAAAGCTTTCTTT. This translates into CASSFISGDGKAFF.

The chain carries TRBV10-1 and TRBJ1-1; tentatively, D is TRBD1 (6 bases). Germline CDR1 WNHNN, CDR2 SYGVQD (reference sequence). The CDR3 runs 16 residues. V was clipped by 6 bases and J by 3 bases, with 20 bases between them. The CDR3 DNA follows: TGCGCCAGCAGAAGAAAGGAGAAACAGGGCTACACTGAAGCTTTCTTT. Its translation: CASRRKEKQGYTEAFF.

Only a few counts were recorded for this clone. The rearrangement links TRBV19 to TRBJ1-2; 7 bases align to TRBD1. Trimming at V came to 10 bases and at J to 6 bases, leaving 11 bases not matched to a gene. CDR1 and CDR2 from the germline V gene are LNHDA and SQIVND (reference sequence). This CDR3 has 13 residues. CDR3 sequence reads: CATNRGLRDGYTF. In DNA, the CDR3 is TGTGCCACAAACAGGGGTTTACGTGATGGCTACACCTTC.

V and J are TRBV4-2 and TRBJ2-3, with 7 bases identical to TRBD2. Germline V lookup: CDR1 LGHNA, CDR2 YNFKEQ. CDR3 length: 17 residues. Trimming removed 4 bases from V and 3 bases from J; junction bases left unmatched: 13. CDR3 residues: CASSPRLANMVTDTQYF. The DNA of the CDR3 is TGTGCCAGCAGCCCGAGACTAGCCAACATGGTTACAGATACGCAGTATTTT.

The V call is TRBV7-2, the J call TRBJ2-7, with D tentatively TRBD2 (5 bases). The CDR3 is 14 amino acids. The V end was cut by 1 base, the J end by 3 bases, with 10 bases between. Germline CDR1 SGHTA, CDR2 FQGNSA. The CDR3 sequence is CASSLEGGGYEQYF. CDR3 coding DNA: TGTGCCAGCAGCTTAGAAGGAGGAGGCTACGAGCAGTACTTC.

In this sample, this clone turned up a few times. This chain uses TRBV11-2 with TRBJ1-3; D is perhaps TRBD1 (5 bases). This CDR3 is 14 amino acids long. V lost 4 bases, J lost 4 bases, and 11 bases lay in between. Germline V gene lookup returns CDR1 SGHAT and CDR2 FQNNGV. The CDR3 DNA follows: TGTGCCAGCAGCTCACAGGTCGGGGGAAACACCATATATTTT. Its translation: CASSSQVGGNTIYF.

This clone has more than one count but fewer than ten. The genes are TRBV28 and TRBJ1-6, with TRBD1 matching over 12 bases. The V gene end was trimmed by 7 bases and the J gene end by 7 bases; junction bases not matched to a gene: 14. Germline CDR1 reads MDHEN; CDR2 reads SYDVKM. The CDR3 is 18 amino acids. CDR3 loop: CASKTHLRDRGQNSPLHF. The CDR3 DNA sequence: TGTGCCAGCAAAACGCACCTACGGGACAGGGGGCAAAATTCACCCCTCCACTTT.

V is TRBV7-3 and J is TRBJ2-3; weak D call: TRBD1 (6 bases). The V gene's germline CDR1 is SGHTA and CDR2 FQGTGA. The CDR3 contains 14 residues. Trimming took off 4 bases at V and 3 bases at J, with 11 bases between the two ends. CDR3 sequence (DNA): TGTGCCAGCAGCTCGGGACAAGTAACAGATACGCAGTATTTT. Its translation is CASSSGQVTDTQYF.

The genes are TRBV3-1 (or the pseudogene TRBV3-2) and TRBJ2-3, with 11 bases aligning to TRBD2. Germline V gives CDR1 LGHDT, CDR2 YNNKEL (reference sequence). V shed 0 bases, J shed 0 bases, and the junction held 5 bases outside the gene matches. CDR3 size: 18 residues. This CDR3 reads CASSQDQTSGTSTDTQYF. The CDR3 nucleotides are TGTGCCAGCAGCCAAGATCAGACTAGCGGGACAAGCACAGATACGCAGTATTTT.

The count of this clone is one. J is TRBJ1-6 and V is TRBV21-1. TRBV21-1 is designated a pseudogene. The CDR3 is 15 residues long. CDR3 nucleotides: TGTGCCGGCTACCGGGGGGGTATTTATAATTCACCCCTCCACTTT. Its translation: CAGYRGGIYNSPLHF.

This clone is labeled as medium-sized. This chain's CDR3 is CASSGGLAGGPIFF. For the CDR3, the DNA is TGTGCCAGCAGCGGGGGACTAGCGGGAGGGCCTATTTTCTTC. The chain is built from TRBV5-4 and TRBJ2-1; 16 bases agree with TRBD2. The CDR3 is 14 residues long. Germline V CDR1 and CDR2: SGHNT, YYREEE (reference sequence). Unmatched junction bases numbered 8, after V lost 4 bases and J lost 16 bases.